The 28 T cell receptor beta chains reported below all come from one sample, sequenced in a study of blood T cells in healthy people across ages. It was with a sample-barcoded 5' primer and a J-beta primer mix that a second PCR of about 7 to 12 cycles was run. MiXCR, run by TCRdb on the 5' RACE reads, gives a single entry per CDR3 protein. This table has 910,000 or so distinct CDR3 sequences, about 53% appearing once. Sample: blood. The source of these receptors is a woman aged 55-70 years in good health.

This rearrangement joins TRBV7-2 to TRBJ1-2; 11 nucleotides align to TRBD1. The J segment lost 7 bases and the V segment lost 6 bases, leaving 7 bases of the junction unmatched. CDR3 length: 14 residues. Germline CDR1 SGHTA, CDR2 FQGNSA. The CDR3 region has the DNA TGTGCCAGCAGTCGCCGGGGACAGGGGGTTGGCTACACCTTC. The encoded protein is CASSRRGQGVGYTF.

The V and J genes are TRBV30 and TRBJ2-3; possibly TRBD2 for D (6 bases). CDR1 GTSNPN and CDR2 SVGIG come from the germline V gene (reference sequence). The CDR3 is 13 amino acids. Deletions cut 3 bases from V and 5 bases from J, with 12 bases between. DNA for the CDR3: TGTGCCTGGAGCAGACTAGTTGGAGATACGCAGTATTTT. It is translated as CAWSRLVGDTQYF.

Many counts were recorded for this clonotype. The chain has TRBV20-1 and TRBJ2-1; 9 bases match TRBD2. There are 16 residues in the CDR3. The germline V gene encodes CDR1 DFQATT and CDR2 SNEGSKA (reference sequence). V lost 5 bases to trimming and J lost 0 bases; unmatched junction nucleotides: 8. The CDR3 is CSAEETSGPSYNEQFF. As DNA, the CDR3 is TGCAGTGCTGAAGAAACTAGCGGGCCCTCCTACAATGAGCAGTTCTTC.

The gene calls are TRBV28 and TRBJ2-5; 13 bases fit TRBD2. This CDR3 contains 17 residues. CDR1 is MDHEN and CDR2 is SYDVKM in the germline V gene. Trimming removed 4 bases from V and 11 bases from J; junction bases left unmatched: 16. As DNA, the CDR3 is TGTGCCAGCAGTTCGGCCGGACTAGCGGGAGACCACAATGAGCAGTACTTC. It yields the protein CASSSAGLAGDHNEQYF.

This clonotype was seen more than once but under ten times. The chain joins TRBV18 to TRBJ1-2; TRBD1 might be the D (5 bases). The length of the CDR3 is 14 residues. Deletions cut 4 bases from V and 0 bases from J, with 9 bases between. Germline V lookup: CDR1 KGHSH, CDR2 LQKENI. As DNA, the CDR3 is TGTGCCAGCTCACTCACAGGCGCTAACTATGGCTACACCTTC. Its protein is CASSLTGANYGYTF.

V gene TRBV6-2 or TRBV6-3 combines with J gene TRBJ2-7; TRBD1 might be the D (5 bases). The germline V gene has CDR1 MNHEY and CDR2 SVGEGT. The CDR3 has 13 residues. V shed 6 bases and J shed 6 bases, with 15 bases lying between them. Here the CDR3 DNA reads TGTGCCAGCAGCGGACATCTATTGAGCGAGCAGTACTTC. Translating it yields CASSGHLLSEQYF.

J is TRBJ2-7 and V is TRBV21-1; TRBD1, the table's D call, lacks a check against the DNA. TRBV21-1 is designated a pseudogene. The CDR3 is made up of 16 amino acids. The CDR3 bases are TGTGCCAGCAGCACCCAAACGAGCCCCGTTACCTACGAGCAGTACTTC. It translates to CASSTQTSPVTYEQYF.

This chain links TRBV30 with TRBJ2-3; D possibly corresponds to TRBD2 (6 bases). Germline V gene lookup returns CDR1 GTSNPN and CDR2 SVGIG (reference sequence). The CDR3 extends over 14 amino acids. V was cut by 3 bases and J by 0 bases, with 10 bases left in between. This CDR3 reads CAWRLAGSTDTQYF. In nucleotides, the CDR3 is TGTGCCTGGAGACTAGCCGGGAGCACAGATACGCAGTATTTT.

The chain uses TRBV6-2 or TRBV6-3 and TRBJ2-7; TRBD1 might be the D (5 bases). The ends were cut back, 4 bases at V and 4 bases at J, with 11 bases in the middle. The CDR3 runs 13 residues. The germline gives CDR1 MNHEY, CDR2 SVGEGT. CDR3 protein: CASSSAGMYEQYF. The CDR3, as DNA: TGTGCCAGCAGTTCGGCAGGGATGTACGAGCAGTACTTC.

This clonotype was recorded a few times. V gene TRBV6-5 combines with J gene TRBJ2-1; 11 bases line up with TRBD2. V shed 5 bases, J shed 10 bases, and the junction held 10 bases outside the gene matches. The CDR3 runs 15 residues. The germline gives CDR1 MNHEY, CDR2 SVGAGI. CDR3 protein: CASSATSGRIGEQFF. In nucleotides, the CDR3 is TGTGCCAGCAGTGCCACTAGCGGGAGAATTGGCGAGCAGTTCTTC.

Many counts were recorded for this clonotype. The CDR3 DNA sequence: TGTGCCAGCAGCTTAGTCAGTTACGAGCAGTACTTC. It translates to CASSLVSYEQYF. This chain joins TRBV7-9 and TRBJ2-7, with no clear D. V gave up 1 base and J gave up 4 bases, with 5 bases separating them. CDR1 is SEHNR, CDR2 FQNEAQ, per germline (reference sequence). CDR3 size: 12 residues. The complete variable domain, with remaining parts taken from reference TRBV7-9 and TRBJ2-7, reads DTGVSQNPRHKITKRGQNVTFRCDPISEHNRLYWYRQTLGQGPEFLTYFQNEAQLEKSRLLSDRFSAERPKGSFSTLEIQRTEQGDSAMYLCASSLVSYEQYFGPGTRLTVT.

This clonotype was counted between two and nine times. The chain is built from TRBV5-1 and TRBJ1-2; D is unclear. The V gene's germline CDR1 is SGHRS and CDR2 YFSETQ. The CDR3 loop spans 14 amino acids. Trimming left V 3 bases short and J 0 bases short, with 9 bases between. CDR3 sequence (DNA): TGCGCCAGCAGCTCGGCGGGGACTAACTATGGCTACACCTTC. Encoded protein: CASSSAGTNYGYTF. Variable domain in full (rest from reference TRBV5-1 and TRBJ1-2): KAGVTQTPRYLIKTRGQQVTLSCSPISGHRSVSWYQQTPGQGLQFLFEYFSETQRNKGNFPGRFSGRQFSNSRSEMNVSTLELGDSALYLCASSSAGTNYGYTFGSGTRLTVV.

This clonotype appeared a few times. The genes are TRBV7-2 and TRBJ2-7, with 11 nucleotides matching TRBD2. Germline-derived CDR1 and CDR2 are SGHTA and FQGNSA. The CDR3 spans 15 residues. V trimming: 4 bases; J trimming: 2 bases; junction bases outside the gene matches: 4. The DNA of the CDR3 is TGTGCCAGCAGCTCGGGACTAGCGGCTCCCTACGAGCAGTACTTC. Amino acids: CASSSGLAAPYEQYF.

The chain joins TRBV20-1 to TRBJ1-2, with D unclear. The CDR3 runs 15 residues. In germline, CDR1 is DFQATT, CDR2 SNEGSKA (reference sequence). V lost 7 bases and J lost 2, with 20 bases in between. Written as DNA, the CDR3 is TGCAGTGTCCGACCGGGCGGGGTACGAAACTATGGCTACACCTTC. Its translation is CSVRPGGVRNYGYTF.

The chain uses TRBV6-6 and TRBJ2-5; D may be TRBD2 (8 bases). The better agreement between TRBJ2-7 and the DNA end casts doubt on the J call. This CDR3 spans 16 amino acids. Per the germline V gene, CDR1 is MNHNY and CDR2 is SVGAGI (reference sequence). Here the CDR3 reads CASTRRGGQSNYEQYF. The CDR3 nucleotides are TGTGCCAGCACTCGACGGGGGGGACAGTCCAACTACGAGCAGTACTTC.

This clonotype occurred a few times. The V gene is TRBV28, the J gene TRBJ2-5; D perhaps matches TRBD1 (5 bases). Germline CDR1 and CDR2: MDHEN and SYDVKM. This CDR3 is built from 15 residues. The V and J ends lost 3 bases and 2 bases respectively, with 13 bases between them. In DNA, the CDR3 is TGTGCCAGCAGTTTTGTCGTAGGGGTACAAGAGACCCAGTACTTC. It codes for CASSFVVGVQETQYF.

The gene calls are TRBV11-2 and TRBJ2-5; D is unresolved. The CDR3 covers 17 residues. The ends were cut back, 0 bases at V and 5 bases at J, with 19 bases in the middle. Looked up from germline, CDR1 is SGHAT and CDR2 is FQNNGV. This CDR3 is CASSLDGKLAEGETQYF. In nucleotides, the CDR3 is TGTGCCAGCAGCTTAGATGGGAAGCTCGCCGAAGGGGAGACCCAGTACTTC.

This chain uses TRBV20-1 with TRBJ2-7; TRBD2 matches 8 bases. The CDR3 length is 17 residues. The V and J ends lost 6 bases and 4 bases, in that order; junction bases with no gene match: 20. Germline lookup yields CDR1 DFQATT and CDR2 SNEGSKA (reference sequence). This chain's CDR3 is CSAPGLGTTGGPYEQYF. CDR3 bases: TGCAGTGCGCCGGGACTAGGGACTACTGGGGGTCCTTACGAGCAGTACTTC.

This clonotype was seen more than once but under ten times. The chain recombines TRBV12-3 or TRBV12-4 with TRBJ2-7; TRBD2 is a possible D gene (5 bases). The DNA end is more similar to TRBJ2-5, so the J call may be wrong. There are 12 residues in the CDR3. DNA for the CDR3: TGTGCCAGCAGTTTAATAGAGGGGACCCAGTACTTC. This gives the protein CASSLIEGTQYF.

This chain connects TRBV27 to TRBJ2-6; 7 bases are a match to TRBD2. The J segment lost 1 base and the V segment lost 5 bases, leaving 8 bases of the junction unmatched. The CDR3 extends over 17 amino acids. From germline, CDR1 is MNHEY and CDR2 SMNVEV (reference sequence). This CDR3 reads CASSDQPRGSGANVLTF. CDR3 bases: TGTGCCAGCAGTGACCAGCCGCGGGGGTCTGGGGCCAACGTCCTGACTTTC.

This clonotype was counted a few times. The chain couples TRBV30 to TRBJ1-2; 10 bases agree with TRBD1. Germline V gives CDR1 GTSNPN, CDR2 SVGIG (reference sequence). The trim removed 2 bases at V and 6 bases at J, leaving 6 bases unmatched. This CDR3 region has 14 residues. The CDR3 DNA is TGTGCCTGGAGTACCGGGACAGGGGTCGATGGCTACACCTTC. This codes for CAWSTGTGVDGYTF.

The CDR3 DNA follows: TGTGCCAGCAGCAAGACACGTCCGAAAGAAGAGACCCAGTACTTC. Translation: CASSKTRPKEETQYF. The rearrangement uses TRBV7-2 and TRBJ2-5; D remains unclear. Germline loops: CDR1 SGHTA, CDR2 FQGNSA. Trimming left V 5 bases short and J 3 bases short, with 16 bases between. The CDR3 length is 15 residues.

This rearrangement joins TRBV18 to TRBJ1-2, with D unresolved. From germline, CDR1 is KGHSH and CDR2 LQKENI. This CDR3 spans 12 amino acids. Trimming removed 6 bases from V and 2 bases from J, with 7 bases in between. DNA of the CDR3: TGTGCCAGCTCGAAAGACAACTATGGCTACACCTTC. Translated: CASSKDNYGYTF.

This clonotype was seen only a few times. One junction end disagrees with the germline gene, perhaps due to a read error. V gene TRBV3-1 combines with J gene TRBJ1-5; D remains unclear. CDR1 and CDR2 (germline): LGHDT, YNNKEL (reference sequence). CDR3 length: 14 residues. The DNA of the CDR3 is TGTGCCAACAGCCAAGCGGGCCGTAATCAGCCCCAGCATTTT. As protein: CANSQAGRNQPQHF. Full variable domain (rest looked up from reference TRBV3-1 and TRBJ1-5): DTAVSQTPKYLVTQMGNDKSIKCEQNLGHDTMYWYKQDSKKFLKIMFSYNNKELIINETVPNRFSPKSPDKAHLNLHINSLELGDSAVYFCANSQAGRNQPQHFGDGTRLSIL.

There are many counts of this clonotype. V is TRBV15 and J is TRBJ2-4, with 7 bases that match TRBD1. Germline CDR1 and CDR2: LNHNV and YYDKDF (reference sequence). The CDR3 has 15 amino acids. V lost 0 bases to trimming and J lost 15 bases; unmatched junction nucleotides: 14. The CDR3 DNA reads as TGTGCCACCAGCAGAGATTTAGCGACAGGGTCCAATGCGTACTTC. This encodes CATSRDLATGSNAYF.

This clonotype was found many times. This chain links TRBV24-1 with TRBJ2-3, with TRBD2 identical over 11 bases. CDR3 length: 17 amino acids. From germline, CDR1 is KGHDR and CDR2 SFDVKD. Losses at the gene ends were 4 bases for V and 0 bases for J; bases not matched to a gene: 5. The CDR3 is CATSDPGLAGSTDTQYF. The CDR3 DNA is TGTGCCACCAGTGACCCAGGACTAGCGGGTAGCACAGATACGCAGTATTTT.

This chain connects TRBV4-3 to TRBJ2-7, with 10 bases matching TRBD2. The germline V gene has CDR1 LGHNA and CDR2 YSLEER. This CDR3 has 18 amino acids. V lost 0 bases to trimming and J lost 4 bases; unmatched junction nucleotides: 12. The CDR3 is CASSQERWLSGRFYEQYF. The CDR3 bases are TGCGCCAGCAGCCAAGAACGGTGGCTTAGCGGGAGGTTTTACGAGCAGTACTTC.

The chain links TRBV2 to TRBJ2-3; 15 bases align to TRBD2. CDR3 size: 20 residues. V lost 5 bases, J lost 0 bases, and 12 bases stayed unmatched. Germline values: CDR1 SNHLY, CDR2 FYNNEI. This CDR3 is CASSPPTGLAGGTSTDTQYF. CDR3 nucleotides: TGTGCCAGCAGTCCACCGACGGGACTAGCGGGAGGAACTAGCACAGATACGCAGTATTTT.